This is a list of T cell receptor beta chains from one sample in a study of CD8 T cells in Susac syndrome. MiXCR was run by TCRdb on the immunoSEQ multiplex PCR reads, yielding one entry per CDR3 protein. The sample lists about 140,000 distinct CDR3 sequences; 85% to 95% were seen once. Sequenced input: CD4+ T cells from PBMCs. These receptors were collected from a human donor with multiple sclerosis. Both conserved end residues are part of each CDR3. The D gene is left open where the match is weak. Size is omitted from some rows. Given values are once, few, many or a class for expanded clones.

>-|TRBV12-3/TRBV12-4|TRBJ2-6|-
TGTGCCAGCAGTAAGGGAGCCGGGGCCAACGTCCTGACTTTC
CASSKGAGANVLTF
>-|TRBV12-3/TRBV12-4|TRBJ2-5|-
TGTGCCAGCAGTCAGATTTTACAGGGGAGGGGAGAGACCCAGTACTTC
CASSQILQGRGETQYF
>-|TRBV25-1|TRBJ2-2|-
TGTGCCAGTTTAGGCGGGGCGCATCGCGGGGAGCTGTTTTTT
CASLGGAHRGELFF
>-|TRBV11-2|TRBJ2-3|TRBD2
TGTGCCAGCAGCCGGAGCGGGACCCGCACAGATACGCAGTATTTT
CASSRSGTRTDTQYF
>-|TRBV3-1|TRBJ2-5|-
TGTGCCAGCAGCCACCTGACCACCTTCCAAGAGACCCAGTACTTC
CASSHLTTFQETQYF
>-|TRBV5-1|TRBJ2-1|-
TGCGCCAGCAGCTTGGACGGGAACAATGAGCAGTTCTTC
CASSLDGNNEQFF
>-|TRBV6-5|TRBJ2-1|TRBD2
TGTGCCAGCAGCCGGGAGGGACGTGTACGGTTCTTC
CASSREGRVRFF
>-|TRBV3-1|TRBJ2-3|-
TGTGCCAGCAGCCGACAGGGAGGCGCAGATACGCAGTATTTT
CASSRQGGADTQYF
>-|TRBV7-8|TRBJ1-1|-
TGTGCCAGCAGCTTAATGGGGACGAACACTGAAGCTTTCTTT
CASSLMGTNTEAFF
>once|TRBV2|TRBJ1-2|-
TGTGCCAGCAAAGGATCTAACTATGGCTACACCTTC
CASKGSNYGYTF
>-|TRBV5-4|TRBJ2-3|-
TGTGCCAGCAGCCACGGGGGGCGGGGGGATACGCAGTATTTT
CASSHGGRGDTQYF
>-|TRBV20-1|TRBJ1-2|-
TGCAGTGCAGCACAGCCGGCCGCTAACTATGGCTACACCTTC
CSAAQPAANYGYTF
>-|TRBV7-3|TRBJ2-1|-
TGTGCCAGCAGCTTATCCCGCGGGTCAAGCTCCTACAATGAGCAGTTCTTC
CASSLSRGSSSYNEQFF
>-|TRBV12-3/TRBV12-4|TRBJ2-1|TRBD1
TGTGCCAGCAGTCCGCTCCGGACAGGGGCCTACAATGAGCAGTTCTTC
CASSPLRTGAYNEQFF
>-|TRBV27|TRBJ1-5|-
TGTGCCAGCAGTTTTGGGAGGTATGTCAATCAGCCCCAGCATTTT
CASSFGRYVNQPQHF
>once|TRBV20-1|TRBJ1-5|TRBD1
TGCAGTGCTAGAGAGGACAGGGGTATGGATCAGCCCCAGCATTTT
CSAREDRGMDQPQHF
>once|TRBV7-9|TRBJ2-7|-
TGTGCCAGCAGAAGAAGAGGGTCCTACGAGCAGTACTTC
CASRRRGSYEQYF
>-|TRBV12-3/TRBV12-4|TRBJ2-2|-
TGTGCCAGCAGCGCAAGTTCTCAAGGATCCGGGGAGCTGTTTTTT
CASSASSQGSGELFF
>once|TRBV20-1|TRBJ2-3|-
TGCAGTGCTAGGTCGTTTGTACAGGGAGCCACGCAGTATTTT
CSARSFVQGATQYF
>-|TRBV29-1|TRBJ1-2|-
TGCAGCGTGGGCGGGGCTCTGGGCTACACCTTC
CSVGGALGYTF
>-|TRBV19|TRBJ1-1|-
TGTGCCAGTACCTCGGGAGGGGCAGGCGGCATGAACACTGAAGCTTTCTTT
CASTSGGAGGMNTEAFF
>-|TRBV15|TRBJ2-4|TRBD1
TGTGCCACCAGCCGAGACAGGGGGATGTCCAAAAACATTCAGTACTTC
CATSRDRGMSKNIQYF
>-|TRBV2|TRBJ2-1|TRBD2
TGTGCCAGCAGCTTGACTAGCGGGAGTTGGGATGAGCAGTTCTTC
CASSLTSGSWDEQFF
>-|TRBV5-6|TRBJ1-2|-
TGTGCCAGCAGCTTAGGACCGGGTTTGAGGCGTAACTATGGCTACACCTTC
CASSLGPGLRRNYGYTF
>-|TRBV20-1|TRBJ1-1|TRBD1
TGCAGTGCTAGAGACCCCGGACAGGGGGCAGTTGAAGCTTTCTTT
CSARDPGQGAVEAFF
>-|TRBV19|TRBJ1-2|-
TGTGCCACCTCGCCCGGGACCTCTAACTATGGCTACACCTTC
CATSPGTSNYGYTF
>-|TRBV10-3|TRBJ2-7|-
TGTGCCATCAGTTATGACAGTCAAGGGGACGAGCAGTACTTC
CAISYDSQGDEQYF
>-|TRBV20-1|TRBJ2-5|TRBD2
TGCAGTGCCAGACGGCCTAGCGGGGACCAAGAGACCCAGTACTTC
CSARRPSGDQETQYF
>-|TRBV23-1|TRBJ2-3|TRBD2
TGCGCCAGCAGTCAATCGATTAGCGGGGGCACAGATACGCAGTATTTT
CASSQSISGGTDTQYF
>-|TRBV30|TRBJ2-7|-
TGTGCCTGGAGTGTAAACCGGGGTATAACCGAGCAGTACTTC
CAWSVNRGITEQYF
>once|TRBV30|TRBJ2-3|TRBD2
TGTGCCTGGACGTTCGGACTAGCGGGGAGCACAGATACGCAGTATTTT
CAWTFGLAGSTDTQYF
>-|TRBV29-1|TRBJ2-4|TRBD2
TGCAGCGTTGGAACTAGCGGGAGGGCCGGAACCAAAAACATTCAGTACTTC
CSVGTSGRAGTKNIQYF
>-|TRBV27|TRBJ1-1|TRBD1
TGTGCCAGCAGAAAGGACAGGGGCCGGAACACTGAAGCTTTCTTT
CASRKDRGRNTEAFF
>-|TRBV7-2|TRBJ1-5|TRBD1
TGTGCCAGCAGCCCCAACAGGGGCTCTCAGCCCCAGCATTTT
CASSPNRGSQPQHF
>-|TRBV24-1|TRBJ2-1|TRBD2
TGTGCCACCAGTGGGGGACTAGCGGGTTACAATGAGCAGTTCTTC
CATSGGLAGYNEQFF
>-|TRBV9|TRBJ2-1|-
TGTGCCAGCAGCCCCCAGCGGCATGAGCAGTTCTTC
CASSPQRHEQFF
>once|TRBV20-1|TRBJ2-3|-
TGCAGTGCCCCACCTGGGGCACCCACAAGCACAGATACGCAGTATTTT
CSAPPGAPTSTDTQYF
>-|TRBV25-1|TRBJ1-2|-
TGTGCCAGCATCCCGTCGGGCAGAGGTTATGGCTACACCTTC
CASIPSGRGYGYTF
>-|TRBV6-1|TRBJ2-7|-
TGTGCCAGCAGTGAAAACAGGGTCTCCTACGAGCAGTACTTC
CASSENRVSYEQYF
>-|TRBV14|TRBJ1-2|-
TGTGCCAGCAGCCAAGATCGACAGGCGGTGTATGGCTACACCTTC
CASSQDRQAVYGYTF
>-|TRBV6-5|TRBJ2-1|-
TGTGCCAGCAGTGCGCGACTAGAGGGCAATGAGCAGTTCTTC
CASSARLEGNEQFF
>-|TRBV11-3|TRBJ2-1|-
TGTGCCAGCAGCTTAAACGGGTATGAGCAGTTCTTC
CASSLNGYEQFF
>-|TRBV3-1|TRBJ2-4|-
TGTGCCAGCAGCCAAGATTGGGCCCAACATCTGTACTTC
CASSQDWAQHLYF
>-|TRBV12-3/TRBV12-4|TRBJ2-1|TRBD2
TGTGCCAGCAGGGGCGGGGGGGCGACTTTAAGAAATGAGCAGTTCTTC
CASRGGGATLRNEQFF
>-|TRBV28|TRBJ1-2|TRBD1
TGTGCCGTCAGGGGGACAGCTATATTAATTAACTATGGCTACACCTTC
CAVRGTAILINYGYTF
>-|TRBV7-8|TRBJ2-4|-
TGTGCCAGCAGCCCAGCCCCAACTCTAGCCAAAAACATTCAGTACTTC
CASSPAPTLAKNIQYF
>-|TRBV12-3/TRBV12-4|TRBJ2-7|-
TGTGCCAGCAGTGACTACAGGTTCTCGTACGAGCAGTACTTC
CASSDYRFSYEQYF
>-|TRBV3-1|TRBJ2-2|TRBD2
TGTGCCAGCAGCCTGGGACTAGCGGAGTCGAACACCGGGGAGCTGTTTTTT
CASSLGLAESNTGELFF
>-|TRBV11-2|TRBJ2-6|-
TGTGCCAGCAGCTTAGATCGGGCCTCTGGGGCCAACGTCCTGACTTTC
CASSLDRASGANVLTF
>-|TRBV29-1|TRBJ1-1|-
TGCAGCGCCGAGAGAGGGGGAATTGAAGCTTTCTTT
CSAERGGIEAFF
>-|TRBV29-1|TRBJ2-3|-
TGCAGCGTGAGCGGAACCACAGATACGCAGTATTTT
CSVSGTTDTQYF